The next 21 T cell receptor beta chains were all read from a single sample in a study of OX40 agonist ivuxolimab in advanced cancers. This table comes from immunoSEQ multiplex PCR, and its TCRdb copy is limited to in-frame clones, with some not included. There are about 77,000 clones in the sample; around 86% occur only once, and 0.66% lies in the top ten. Material: CD4+ or CD8+ T cells sorted from blood, obtained in a trial of the OX40 agonist ivuxolimab. These receptors originate from an adult with an advanced solid tumor such as melanoma, head and neck, liver or kidney cancer.

J is TRBJ2-3 and V is TRBV10-3; D tentatively fits TRBD1 or TRBD2 (5 bases each). Trimming took 0 bases from V and 6 from J, leaving 13 bases between them. Germline lookup yields CDR1 ENHRY and CDR2 SYGVKD. This CDR3 spans 15 amino acids. DNA for the CDR3: TGTGCCATCAGTGAGTCGAGAGGGGTCGGGGATACGCAGTATTTT. Its translation: CAISESRGVGDTQYF.

This rearrangement joins TRBV7-2 to TRBJ2-3, with D tentatively TRBD2 (5 bases). Per the germline V gene, CDR1 is SGHTA and CDR2 is FQGNSA. Trimming removed 4 bases from V and 2 bases from J, with 16 bases in between. CDR3 length equals 16 residues. CDR3 DNA: TGTGCCAGCAGCTCGGGGTACTCGCTGAACACAGATACGCAGTATTTT. It is translated as CASSSGYSLNTDTQYF.

The chain couples TRBV19 to TRBJ2-5; weak D call: TRBD2 (7 bases). Trimming cost V 5 bases and J 5 bases, with 18 bases left between them. Per germline, CDR1 LNHDA and CDR2 SQIVND (reference sequence). This CDR3 spans 15 amino acids. The CDR3 sequence: CASSHGGGGRETQYF. CDR3 DNA sequence: TGTGCCAGTAGTCATGGGGGAGGGGGTCGGGAGACCCAGTACTTC.

This clone was detected a few times. The gene calls are TRBV19 and TRBJ1-2; TRBD1 agrees at 9 bases. CDR1 and CDR2 from the germline V gene are LNHDA and SQIVND (reference sequence). This CDR3 comprises 16 residues. Losses at the gene ends were 7 bases for V and 7 bases for J; bases not matched to a gene: 16. This CDR3 reads CASIAIGTGKVSGYTF. CDR3 coding DNA: TGTGCCAGTATTGCCATCGGGACAGGGAAGGTCAGTGGCTACACCTTC.

The genes are TRBV4-3 and TRBJ2-2; 8 bases fit TRBD1. Trimming cost V 3 bases and J 4 bases; bases outside gene matches: 10. CDR1 and CDR2 from the germline V gene are LGHNA and YSLEER. The length of the CDR3 is 17 residues. The CDR3 nucleotides are TGCGCCAGCAGCCAGCTGAGACAGGGGCTAAGCACCGGGGAGCTGTTTTTT. Translated, it gives CASSQLRQGLSTGELFF.

The V and J genes are TRBV9 and TRBJ2-7; TRBD2 matches 7 bases. In germline, CDR1 is SGDLS, CDR2 YYNGEE. V shed 3 bases, J shed 2 bases, and the junction held 5 bases outside the gene matches. The CDR3 spans 14 residues. The CDR3 DNA follows: TGTGCCAGCAGCGAGAGCGGGGCCACCTACGAGCAGTACTTC. Its translation: CASSESGATYEQYF.

In its sample, this clone was seen once. The CDR3: CSGAGQETQYF. The CDR3 DNA sequence: TGCAGCGGCGCAGGTCAAGAGACCCAGTACTTC. This chain uses TRBV29-1 with TRBJ2-5; no reliable D call. CDR3 length: 11 amino acids. The V gene lost 7 bases and the J gene lost 2 bases, with 8 bases spanning the gap. Germline-derived CDR1 and CDR2 are SQVTM and ANQGSEA.

This chain links TRBV20-1 with TRBJ2-3; D gene uncertain. V shed 1 base and J shed 5 bases, with 4 bases lying between them. The CDR3 has 11 amino acids. Germline V gene lookup returns CDR1 DFQATT and CDR2 SNEGSKA (reference sequence). Here the CDR3 DNA reads TGCAGTGCTAGAGGGCGAGATACGCAGTATTTT. Amino acids: CSARGRDTQYF.

This clone has only a few counts. The CDR3 is CAREGGGTYEQYF. The CDR3 DNA reads TGTGCCCGGGAGGGGGGGGGCACCTACGAGCAGTACTTC. V usage is TRBV2 and J usage is TRBJ2-7; 8 nucleotides agree with TRBD2. CDR3 size: 13 residues. CDR1 SNHLY and CDR2 FYNNEI come from the germline V gene. Trimming removed 11 bases from V and 2 bases from J; junction bases left unmatched: 8.

V gene TRBV5-4 combines with J gene TRBJ2-2, with 8 bases fitting TRBD1. The CDR3 has 17 amino acids. The V gene end was trimmed by 5 bases and the J gene end by 2 bases; junction bases not matched to a gene: 11. Germline assignment: CDR1 SGHNT and CDR2 YYREEE (reference sequence). CDR3 protein: CASSSARGRPNTGELFF. The CDR3 nucleotides read TGTGCCAGCAGTTCCGCCAGGGGGCGTCCCAACACCGGGGAGCTGTTTTTT.

This chain uses TRBV7-2 with TRBJ2-5, with TRBD1 matching 8 bases. V gave up 1 base and J gave up 9 bases; unmatched junction bases: 7. The CDR3 runs to 14 residues. Germline V gene data show CDR1 as SGHTA and CDR2 as FQGNSA. CDR3 coding DNA: TGTGCCAGCAGCTTAGAGGGGACAGGAGGAGCCCAGTACTTC. Its translation: CASSLEGTGGAQYF.

The V gene is TRBV7-7, the J gene TRBJ2-6, with D perhaps matching TRBD2 (6 bases). The ends were cut back, 0 bases at V and 1 base at J, with 10 bases in the middle. CDR3 length: 17 amino acids. CDR1 and CDR2 from the germline V gene are SSHAT and FNYEAQ (reference sequence). Here the CDR3 DNA reads TGTGCCAGCAGCTTAGCGGCGGGGTCTTCTGGGGCCAACGTCCTGACTTTC. This translates into CASSLAAGSSGANVLTF.

This clone has more than one count but fewer than ten. V usage is TRBV7-9 and J usage is TRBJ1-1; weak D call: TRBD1 (5 bases). The CDR3 covers 13 residues. Deletions cut 5 bases from V and 0 bases from J, with 7 bases between. CDR1 SEHNR and CDR2 FQNEAQ come from the germline V gene (reference sequence). CDR3 bases: TGTGCCAGCAGCCTGGACATGAACACTGAAGCTTTCTTT. Its protein is CASSLDMNTEAFF.

With respect to this clone: One end of the junction does not line up with germline, which may come from a read error. The chain employs TRBV7-2 and TRBJ1-1; D is perhaps TRBD1 (6 bases). The CDR3 runs to 13 residues. Per the germline V gene, CDR1 is SGHTA and CDR2 is FQGNSA. The CDR3 region has the DNA TGTGCCAGCAGCTTATGGGGGGACACTAAAGCTTTCTTT. It encodes CASSLWGDTKAFF. Looking up the rest from reference TRBV7-2 and TRBJ1-1 gives the full variable domain: GAGVSQSPSNKVTEKGKDVELRCDPISGHTALYWYRQSLGQGLEFLIYFQGNSAPDKSGLPSDRFSAERTGGSVSTLTIQRTQQEDSAVYLCASSLWGDTKAFFGQGTRLTVV.

This chain links TRBV19 with TRBJ2-1; 8 bases match TRBD1. Per the germline V gene, CDR1 is LNHDA and CDR2 is SQIVND (reference sequence). V shed 3 bases and J 8 bases; nucleotides not matched to a gene: 9. The CDR3 spans 15 residues. In nucleotides, the CDR3 is TGTGCCAGTAGTATTGCCAGGGGGCCTCGGTATGAGCAGTTCTTC. It translates to CASSIARGPRYEQFF.

The genes are TRBV6-6 and TRBJ2-1; the D is unclear. Trimming cost V 0 bases and J 2 bases, with 11 bases left between them. Germline CDR1 reads MNHNY; CDR2 reads SVGAGI (reference sequence). The CDR3 is 16 residues long. CDR3 DNA sequence: TGTGCCAGCAGTTACTCGATAGGTCTTGCCTACAATGAGCAGTTCTTC. Translation: CASSYSIGLAYNEQFF.

V is TRBV27 and J is TRBJ1-6; 9 bases are shared with TRBD1. Germline CDR1 reads MNHEY; CDR2 reads SMNVEV (reference sequence). Trimming took 5 bases from V and 7 from J; bases not matched to a gene: 3. This CDR3 contains 14 residues. This CDR3 is CASSAGTGNSPLHF. As DNA, the CDR3 is TGTGCCAGCAGTGCCGGGACAGGGAATTCACCCCTCCACTTT.

This clone was seen a single time. The genes are TRBV5-6 and TRBJ1-2, with D hard to call. This CDR3 is built from 12 residues. The V end lost 4 bases, the J end lost 7 bases, and 11 bases lay between the germline ends. Germline CDR1 and CDR2: SGHDT and YYEEEE. The CDR3 nucleotides are TGTGCCAGCAGCCTTCGTGGGATTGGCTACACCTTC. This gives the protein CASSLRGIGYTF.

The chain is built from TRBV19 and TRBJ1-1; no reliable D call. This CDR3 has 16 residues. CDR1 and CDR2 (germline): LNHDA, SQIVND (reference sequence). Trimming left V 7 bases short and J 1 base short, with 19 bases between. This chain's CDR3 is CASKKGSKSWNTEAFF. CDR3 sequence (DNA): TGTGCCAGTAAGAAGGGCAGCAAATCTTGGAACACTGAAGCTTTCTTT.

The rearrangement links TRBV29-1 to TRBJ1-2; the D gene is possibly TRBD1 (5 bases). V was shortened by 6 bases and J by 1 base, with 15 bases between the two germline ends. The CDR3 has 14 residues. Per the germline V gene, CDR1 is SQVTM and CDR2 is ANQGSEA. CDR3 residues: CSVERQNFNYGYTF. CDR3 bases: TGCAGCGTAGAACGACAGAATTTTAACTATGGCTACACCTTC. Together with reference TRBV29-1 and TRBJ1-2, the CDR3 gives the full variable domain: SAVISQKPSRDICQRGTSLTIQCQVDSQVTMMFWYRQQPGQSLTLIATANQGSEATYESGFVIDKFPISRPNLTFSTLTVSNMSPEDSSIYLCSVERQNFNYGYTFGSGTRLTVV.

This chain joins TRBV7-2 and TRBJ1-1; D perhaps matches TRBD1 (5 bases). Trimming removed 4 bases at V and 0 bases at J, with 9 bases between. CDR3 length equals 14 residues. Germline-derived CDR1 and CDR2 are SGHTA and FQGNSA. CDR3 coding DNA: TGTGCCAGCAGCTCCGCGACAGTGAACACTGAAGCTTTCTTT. This gives the protein CASSSATVNTEAFF. The complete variable domain, with remaining parts taken from reference TRBV7-2 and TRBJ1-1, reads GAGVSQSPSNKVTEKGKDVELRCDPISGHTALYWYRQSLGQGLEFLIYFQGNSAPDKSGLPSDRFSAERTGGSVSTLTIQRTQQEDSAVYLCASSSATVNTEAFFGQGTRLTVV.